A single sample is the source of the 3 T cell receptor beta chains below, sequenced in a study of PD-L1 blockade in urothelial cancer. Some clones are missing from TCRdb's copy, which holds only in-frame ones; the method was immunoSEQ multiplex PCR. The repertoire consists of about 88,000 clones, with 85% to 95% occurring once and the leading ten covering 9.4%. The sequencing here drew on PBMCs, taken around atezolizumab (anti-PD-L1) treatment. The receptors come from a man between 60 and 70 years old with urothelial cancer.

This clone was seen only once. V gene TRBV4-3 combines with J gene TRBJ2-4; a weak D match, TRBD2 (5 bases). The germline V gene encodes CDR1 LGHNA and CDR2 YSLEER. V was pared by 3 bases and J by 3 bases, with 18 bases between. The CDR3 has 17 residues. The CDR3 DNA follows: TGCGCCAGCAGCCAGGCCCCCGCTACCGGGGTCAAAAACATTCAGTACTTC. It encodes CASSQAPATGVKNIQYF.

This chain joins TRBV5-1 and TRBJ1-1; weak D call: TRBD1 (6 bases). V was trimmed by 4 bases and J by 2 bases, leaving 12 bases between them. This CDR3 comprises 14 residues. CDR1 and CDR2 from the germline V gene are SGHRS and YFSETQ. The CDR3 here is CASSPKQGNTEAFF. The CDR3 nucleotides are TGCGCCAGCAGCCCTAAACAGGGTAACACTGAAGCTTTCTTT.

The chain joins TRBV15 to TRBJ2-3; 8 nucleotides align to TRBD2. Germline V gives CDR1 LNHNV, CDR2 YYDKDF (reference sequence). This CDR3 is built from 19 residues. J gave up 1 base and V 0 bases, and 12 bases lay outside the gene matches. For the CDR3, the DNA is TGTGCCACCAGCAGAGATCTTAACGACGGGAGGGTGGGCACAGATACGCAGTATTTT. This codes for CATSRDLNDGRVGTDTQYF.